The entry below gives a single T cell receptor (beta chain) sequence along with its context. Which antigen it targets is not known. No per-base quality is available; no much larger clone lies one base away. The library was prepared using the immunoSEQ multiplex PCR assay. The immuneACCESS repertoire file appears here via TCRdb, limited to in-frame rearrangements. These files lack a portion of the clones; in checked studies, under half of the deficit traces to unresolved V genes, and the cause of the others is not known. The sample yields 100,000 to 120,000 clones; more than 75% were counted once. The top ten hold around 3.9% of the sample. This entry comes from a study of control samples from healthy donors and cancer patients (dated by TCRdb to about 2020). V ends up 1 base short and J 6 bases short, with an unmatched junction base count of 4. The CDR3, cysteine through phenylalanine, is 14 amino acids long. Only CDR3 DNA remains: 42 bases, in frame from the first base. CDR1 and CDR2 (LGHDT, YNNKEL) derive from the germline V gene (reference sequence).

The sample comprised PBMCs. The sequence is built from TRBV3-1 (or the pseudogene TRBV3-2) and TRBJ1-1, with 8 bases aligning to TRBD1. The sequence came from a woman aged 55-70 years with lung cancer. In nucleotides, the sequence is TGTGCCAGCAGCCAAGGGGGACAGGAGGCTGAAGCTTTCTTT. The translation is CASSQGGQEAEAFF.